This TCR beta chain was sequenced for a study of blood T cell repertoires in COVID-19. In the study overall: From the United States, Italy and Spain came samples of acute and convalescent COVID-19. Sample material is recorded as cDNA or gDNA derived from T cells, B-cell-depleted T cells, or PBMCs.

Researchers sorted participants into cohorts using their self-reported clinical history. The authors' processing: By means of reference gene primer amplification, nucleated cell counts were estimated. Profiling relied on immunoSEQ multiplex PCR, and the TCRdb table lists in-frame clones only, not all of them. V, J and clone size were drawn from that table, and D and trimming were deduced from the DNA. The sample lists about 170,000 clones, 84% occurring once. This clonotype originated in a man over 45 who had recovered from COVID-19. Source material: PBMCs or T cells enriched from blood (not recorded which).

The CDR3 region is CASRRTGVQPQHF. The CDR3 nucleotides are TGTGCCAGCAGGAGGACAGGGGTTCAGCCCCAGCATTTT. The chain has TRBV7-2 and TRBJ1-5; TRBD1 matches at 9 bases. Germline CDR1 reads SGHTA; CDR2 reads FQGNSA. The CDR3 has 13 amino acids. Trimming cost V 6 bases and J 6 bases; bases outside gene matches: 3.